These 19 T cell receptor beta chains came from one sample sequenced in a study of glioma-infiltrating T cells. Amplification of TCR alpha and beta CDR3 regions from RNA used iRepertoire nested multiplex PCR. A single record per CDR3 protein comes from TCRdb applying MiXCR to the multiplex PCR reads. The table records about 130,000 distinct CDR3 sequences, 24% of them present only once. Specimen: glioma tissue, nonneoplastic brain tissue, or PBMCs (not recorded which). The source is a human donor with low-grade glioma or glioblastoma, undergoing nonglioma brain surgery, or in good health (not recorded which).

This clonotype has ten or more counts. The rearrangement uses TRBV3-1 and TRBJ2-1; 11 bases agree with TRBD2. Germline CDR1 reads LGHDT; CDR2 reads YNNKEL (reference sequence). V lost 4 bases and J lost 6; bases outside the gene matches: 11. The CDR3 consists of 17 residues. The CDR3 here is CASSPSGSSGGLNEQFF. CDR3 bases: TGTGCCAGCAGCCCCAGCGGTTCTAGCGGGGGGCTCAATGAGCAGTTCTTC.

The chain uses TRBV12-3 or TRBV12-4 and TRBJ1-1, with D perhaps matching TRBD1 (5 bases). Trimming removed 7 bases from V and 3 bases from J, with 12 bases in between. The CDR3 totals 13 residues. The DNA for the CDR3 is TGTGCCAGCAATCACAGGCTGTACACTGAAGCTTTCTTT. It specifies CASNHRLYTEAFF.

The V gene is TRBV3-1, the J gene TRBJ2-5; possibly TRBD1 for D (5 bases). There are 16 residues in the CDR3. From germline, CDR1 is LGHDT and CDR2 YNNKEL (reference sequence). The V and J ends lost 4 bases and 2 bases respectively, with 17 bases between them. The CDR3 DNA follows: TGTGCCAGCAGCCCAACACAAGGGGAATGGCAAGAGACCCAGTACTTC. This codes for CASSPTQGEWQETQYF.

This clonotype came up a few times. This may be a read error, as it is one base from a much larger clone. The chain combines TRBV7-9 with TRBJ1-1; D remains ambiguous. The germline CDR1 and CDR2 sequences are SEHNR and FQNEAQ (reference sequence). V was pared by 6 bases and J by 6 bases, with 8 bases between. The CDR3 extends over 11 amino acids. CDR3 nucleotides: TGTGCCAGCAGTTTGGCGGCTGAAGCTTTCTTT. This codes for CASSLAAEAFF.

This clonotype was recorded a few times. The J gene is TRBJ2-1, the V gene TRBV18; 7 bases are a match to TRBD1. The CDR3 length is 16 residues. Germline V lookup: CDR1 KGHSH, CDR2 LQKENI. Trimming at V came to 3 bases and at J to 8 bases, leaving 13 bases not matched to a gene. The CDR3 loop reads CASSPLLVGQVHEQFF. Here the CDR3 DNA reads TGTGCCAGCTCACCGCTCCTTGTCGGACAGGTCCATGAGCAGTTCTTC.

About this clonotype: The junction departs from germline at one end; a sequencing error may be responsible. V usage is TRBV4-2 and J usage is TRBJ1-3; TRBD1 matches 8 bases. CDR3 length: 15 residues. From germline, CDR1 is LGHNA and CDR2 YNFKEQ. The DNA of the CDR3 is TGTGTCAGCAGCCTAGAGGACAGGGCTGGAAACACCATATATTTT. This gives the protein CVSSLEDRAGNTIYF.

This clonotype has more than one count but fewer than ten. The CDR3 here is CASGPAGNYGYTF. For the CDR3, the DNA is TGTGCCAGCGGACCGGCAGGCAACTATGGCTACACCTTC. V and J are TRBV7-3 and TRBJ1-2; D not certain. V lost 8 bases to trimming and J lost 2 bases, with 12 bases between them. Looked up from germline, CDR1 is SGHTA and CDR2 is FQGTGA. The CDR3 extends over 13 amino acids.

The V and J genes are TRBV9 and TRBJ2-1; tentatively, D is TRBD1 or TRBD2 (5 bases each). Trimming removed 8 bases at V and 12 bases at J, with 24 bases between. The germline gives CDR1 SGDLS, CDR2 YYNGEE. The CDR3 sequence is 14 residues long. The CDR3 DNA sequence: TGTGCCAGTACCGCAACCGGGGCTAGGGTAGGGCAGTTCTTC. It encodes CASTATGARVGQFF.

V and J are TRBV7-3 and TRBJ2-3; D remains unclear. CDR1 and CDR2 from the germline V gene are SGHTA and FQGTGA. Trimming took off 3 bases at V and 0 bases at J, with 7 bases between the two ends. The CDR3 sequence is 14 residues long. The CDR3 sequence: CASSFQSSTDTQYF. CDR3 DNA sequence: TGTGCCAGCAGCTTCCAGAGTAGCACAGATACGCAGTATTTT.

This chain uses TRBV6-1 with TRBJ2-5; D could derive from TRBD1 or TRBD2 (6 bases each). CDR1 and CDR2 from the germline V gene are MNHNS and SASEGT. The germline V and J ends were trimmed by 5 bases and 7 bases, with 20 bases remaining between them. The CDR3 runs 15 residues. This CDR3 reads CASSLQSSGGGTQYF. The CDR3 DNA is TGTGCCAGCAGTCTACAAAGCAGCGGAGGGGGGACCCAGTACTTC.

This clonotype was observed at least ten times. CDR3 protein: CASSYSIYGGAKNIQYF. As DNA, the CDR3 is TGTGCCAGCAGTTACTCCATATACGGTGGGGCCAAAAACATTCAGTACTTC. The chain carries TRBV6-6 and TRBJ2-4, with D unclear. Germline CDR1 reads MNHNY; CDR2 reads SVGAGI (reference sequence). V was clipped by 0 bases and J by 1 base, with 13 bases between them. There are 17 residues in the CDR3.

This clonotype has at least ten counts. The chain uses TRBV18 and TRBJ1-1; 7 positions match TRBD1. V shed 3 bases and J 1 base; nucleotides not matched to a gene: 5. CDR3 length: 15 residues. Germline V gene sequence: CDR1 KGHSH, CDR2 LQKENI. CDR3 nucleotides: TGTGCCAGCTCACCGAAAGACAGGGAGAACACTGAAGCTTTCTTT. This gives the protein CASSPKDRENTEAFF.

This clonotype was recorded a few times. The CDR3 nucleotides are TGTGCCAGCAGCCAATGGCAGACCAACACTGAAGCTTTCTTT. Translation: CASSQWQTNTEAFF. The chain couples TRBV3-1 to TRBJ1-1; the D is unclear. Trimming stripped 2 bases from V and 2 bases from J, with 9 bases between. Germline-derived CDR1 and CDR2 are LGHDT and YNNKEL (reference sequence). The CDR3 is 14 amino acids. The whole variable domain, filled in from reference TRBV3-1 and TRBJ1-1, reads DTAVSQTPKYLVTQMGNDKSIKCEQNLGHDTMYWYKQDSKKFLKIMFSYNNKELIINETVPNRFSPKSPDKAHLNLHINSLELGDSAVYFCASSQWQTNTEAFFGQGTRLTVV.

This clonotype was seen ten or more times. V is TRBV4-1 and J is TRBJ2-3; D remains ambiguous. The CDR3 is made up of 17 amino acids. Germline loops: CDR1 MGHRA, CDR2 YSYEKL. Trimming took off 1 base at V and 7 bases at J, with 21 bases between the two ends. CDR3 DNA sequence: TGCGCCAGCAGCCAAGGTCCGACACCCCGACTGATGTATACGCAGTATTTT. It codes for CASSQGPTPRLMYTQYF.

The chain combines TRBV7-2 with TRBJ2-3, with TRBD2 matching over 11 bases. V trimming: 8 bases; J trimming: 4 bases; junction bases outside the gene matches: 11. The CDR3 totals 16 residues. Germline loops: CDR1 SGHTA, CDR2 FQGNSA. CDR3 coding DNA: TGTGCCAGCCGCCCTAGCGGGGGGCGCCGGCCAGATACGCAGTATTTT. Its protein product is CASRPSGGRRPDTQYF. Variable domain in full (rest from reference TRBV7-2 and TRBJ2-3): GAGVSQSPSNKVTEKGKDVELRCDPISGHTALYWYRQSLGQGLEFLIYFQGNSAPDKSGLPSDRFSAERTGGSVSTLTIQRTQQEDSAVYLCASRPSGGRRPDTQYFGPGTRLTVL.

This clonotype has only a few counts. The CDR3 loop reads CASSSSQGSPGTQYF. The CDR3 region has the DNA TGTGCCAGCAGCAGTAGCCAGGGGAGCCCGGGGACCCAGTACTTC. The chain recombines TRBV3-1 with TRBJ2-5; D possibly corresponds to TRBD1 (6 bases). The CDR3 consists of 15 residues. CDR1 LGHDT and CDR2 YNNKEL come from the germline V gene (reference sequence). The germline V and J ends were trimmed by 5 bases and 7 bases, with 20 bases remaining between them.

The chain links TRBV6-2 or TRBV6-3 to TRBJ2-1, with D unresolved. Between the trimmed V and J ends, which lost 2 bases and 6 bases, there was a span of 20 bases. CDR3 length equals 17 residues. CDR1 MNHEY and CDR2 SVGEGT come from the germline V gene. The CDR3 protein is CASSYGPWGSRINEQFF. DNA for the CDR3: TGTGCCAGCAGTTACGGGCCCTGGGGTAGTCGTATCAATGAGCAGTTCTTC.

The rearrangement joins TRBV27 to TRBJ2-1; the match to TRBD1 covers 7 bases. The J segment lost 6 bases and the V segment lost 6 bases, leaving 11 bases of the junction unmatched. Germline V CDR1 and CDR2: MNHEY, SMNVEV (reference sequence). The CDR3 spans 15 residues. DNA for the CDR3: TGTGCCAGCAGACCCGGGACAGTCGAGCTCAATGAGCAGTTCTTC. Translating it yields CASRPGTVELNEQFF.

The chain couples TRBV24-1 to TRBJ2-1; tentative D call: TRBD1 (6 bases). The V gene lost 4 bases and the J gene lost 10 bases, with 22 bases spanning the gap. CDR1 and CDR2 (germline): KGHDR, SFDVKD. CDR3 size: 16 residues. The CDR3, as DNA: TGTGCCACCAGTGACCCCTCCCCTGCAGGGGTACGGGAGCAGTTCTTC. It specifies CATSDPSPAGVREQFF.